This T cell receptor beta chain derives from a study of cytomegalovirus exposure and HLA in healthy donors. Turning to the study itself: The platform used for the 100 to 150 validation repertoires matched that of the approximately 670 first-cohort repertoires, a later analysis reported. General study findings and limits: There were about 160 TCR beta chains listed as cytomegalovirus-associated. While the bulk of TCR sequences proved rare, some public TCRs turned up in many donors. A few chains linked to CMV were shown in vitro to be specific for CMV antigens.

CDR3 length: 13 residues. Trimming cost V 2 bases and J 7 bases, with 11 bases left between them. The germline CDR1 and CDR2 sequences are MNHEY and SVGAGI. Concerning this clone itself: Antigen: not known.

Data came from immunoSEQ multiplex PCR; TCRdb stores just in-frame clones and leaves some out. Of hundreds of thousands of clones listed, around four fifths are singletons. Sequenced material: PBMCs. This sequence joins TRBV6-5 and TRBJ1-1; D uncertain. The receptor was isolated from a woman between 18 and 29 years old in good health and CMV-seronegative. Here the CDR3 reads CASSYGGQVEAFF. The CDR3 DNA reads as TGTGCCAGCAGTTACGGTGGGCAGGTTGAAGCTTTCTTT.